This entry is about one TCR beta chain. The specificity of this receptor is unknown. No base-level quality is on record; no much larger clone is a single base apart. TCRbeta CDR3 regions were immunosequenced from extracted DNA using the immunoSEQ Assay at Adaptive Biotechnologies. The source study handled its data this way. To measure the absolute abundance of each unique TCRbeta CDR3, the sequences were collapsed and filtered. Clonality was defined as 1 minus Pielou's evenness, computed on productive in-frame rearrangements only. Regional overlap was evaluated by tracking the top 100 nucleotide rearrangements across paired samples, and paired versus unrelated samples were compared using the Morisita index. The immunoSEQ Rearrangement Details tool was used to assess whether nucleotide rearrangements converged onto identical amino acid sequences. Here the immuneACCESS table is served through TCRdb, limited to in-frame sequences with V and J called. Missing clones are a known gap in these copies; in checked studies unresolved V genes cover under half, and the rest lacks a known reason. Clonal size and the V and J genes are those of that table, whereas D and trimming came from the DNA. The sample table records over 15,000 clones; approximately 72% of these occur just once. The ten largest clones capture around 6.1% of the sample.

None of the patients whose archived tumor blocks were used had received neoadjuvant therapy prior to resection. In the preserved-tissue arm, the study used 30 surgical resection samples taken from about 26 pancreatic ductal adenocarcinoma patients who had not previously been treated. For the resection arm, ten 5-micron curls of FFPE tumor adjacent to the multiplex immunohistochemistry slide were used for DNA extraction. There are 17 amino acids in the CDR3, from cysteine to phenylalanine inclusive. The only DNA kept is the CDR3, 51 bases in frame from the first base. The V end gives up 5 bases and the J end 6 bases, leaving 12 bases in the junction not matched to a gene. CDR1 and CDR2, looked up from the germline V gene, are SGHNT and YENEEA. The sample is drawn from a study of CXCR4 blockade with PD-1 therapy in pancreatic cancer (dated by TCRdb to about 2019). For context, the study as a whole: The study analyzed resected pancreatic ductal adenocarcinoma using both multiplex immunohistochemistry and TCRbeta immunosequencing, alongside ex vivo slice culture that tested PD-1 and CXCR4 blockade. To assess intratumoral heterogeneity, two geographically distinct regions from each of a handful of tumors were TCR-sequenced. What the study reported, not specific to this receptor: Although tumors showed clonal expansion, with a mean productive clonality of roughly 0.13 compared with around 0.05 in healthy blood, clonality was not correlated with survival. Only TCRbeta chains were sequenced, so true antigen-specificity overlap of convergent dominant clones remained unconfirmed pending paired alpha-beta single-cell sequencing. Amino acid clone frequency correlated strongly with the number of distinct nucleotide rearrangements encoding it, suggesting convergent selection by common tumor antigens.

The chain couples TRBV11-3 to TRBJ2-2, with 10 bases in between that match TRBD2. This TCR was recovered from a human donor with pancreatic ductal adenocarcinoma. Sequencing used tumor tissue. The DNA reads as follows: TGTGCCAGCAGCCCCTTTAGTAGCGGGAGGACAGCCGGGGAGCTGTTTTTT. This is translated as CASSPFSSGRTAGELFF.